The 29 T cell receptor beta chains below come from one sample, sequenced in a study of shared clonotypes between healthy human individuals (dated by TCRdb to the early 2020s). Library preparation employed the immunoSEQ multiplex PCR assay. TCRdb retrieved this table from immuneACCESS and kept in-frame rearrangements only. Not all clones are present; in checked studies, unresolved V genes account for under half, and no reason is known for the remainder. A total of about 120,000 clones appear in this sample, around 68% of them only once. Roughly 24% of the sample is held by the ten biggest clonotypes. Material for sequencing was memory CD8+ T cells sorted from blood. The sample's cell subset or site label, in plain terms: CD45RO+ cells pooled with CCR7-negative TemRA cells. Receptor source: a woman aged 25 to 39 in good health.

The chain couples TRBV11-2 to TRBJ2-7, with TRBD2 as a possible D gene (6 bases). The germline V gene has CDR1 SGHAT and CDR2 FQNNGV. The CDR3 length is 14 residues. The V and J ends lost 2 bases and 0 bases respectively, with 8 bases between them. The CDR3 DNA reads as TGTGCCAGCAGCTTACTGGGGGGCTCCTACGAGCAGTACTTC. The encoded protein is CASSLLGGSYEQYF.

The sample holds many counts of this clone. This rearrangement joins TRBV6-4 to TRBJ2-2; 7 bases line up with TRBD1. The trim removed 3 bases at V and 3 bases at J, leaving 4 bases unmatched. The CDR3 is 15 residues long. In germline, CDR1 is MRHNA, CDR2 SNTAGT. The CDR3 DNA is TGTGCCAGCAGTGAAGGGACAGAAGACACCGGGGAGCTGTTTTTT. Translating gives CASSEGTEDTGELFF.

The chain recombines TRBV11-1 with TRBJ2-7; TRBD2 agrees at 9 bases. Trimming at V came to 0 bases and at J to 3 bases, leaving 6 bases not matched to a gene. CDR1 SGHAT and CDR2 FQDESV come from the germline V gene (reference sequence). The CDR3 is made up of 16 amino acids. Here the CDR3 reads CASSLAQREALYEQYF. DNA for the CDR3: TGTGCCAGCAGCTTAGCGCAGCGGGAGGCCCTCTACGAGCAGTACTTC.

This clone was counted between two and nine times. This sequence joins TRBV7-8 and TRBJ2-7; 7 bases align to TRBD2. The CDR3 is made up of 15 amino acids. Germline loops: CDR1 SGHVS, CDR2 FQNEAQ. V was pared by 5 bases and J by 6 bases, with 13 bases of the junction left unmatched. The CDR3 protein is CASSPSVGGLREQYF. CDR3 sequence (DNA): TGTGCCAGCAGCCCGTCAGTGGGAGGGCTCCGCGAGCAGTACTTC.

The chain links TRBV29-1 to TRBJ2-2, with D maybe TRBD1 (6 bases). With 5 bases removed from V and 8 bases from J, the gap between germline ends came to 15 bases. The germline V gene encodes CDR1 SQVTM and CDR2 ANQGSEA. The CDR3 length is 13 residues. The chain's CDR3 is CSVSAGEGGELFF. The CDR3 region has the DNA TGCAGCGTTTCGGCAGGGGAAGGGGGGGAGCTGTTTTTT.

V is TRBV29-1 and J is TRBJ1-2, with D uncertain. The germline gives CDR1 SQVTM, CDR2 ANQGSEA. CDR3 length: 14 residues. Deletions cut 0 bases from V and 5 bases from J, with 13 bases between. The CDR3 loop reads CSVEDRSGRYGYTF. CDR3 DNA sequence: TGCAGCGTTGAAGATCGTAGCGGGAGATATGGCTACACCTTC. The whole variable domain, remainder taken from reference TRBV29-1 and TRBJ1-2, is SAVISQKPSRDICQRGTSLTIQCQVDSQVTMMFWYRQQPGQSLTLIATANQGSEATYESGFVIDKFPISRPNLTFSTLTVSNMSPEDSSIYLCSVEDRSGRYGYTFGSGTRLTVV.

This clone was observed a handful of times. V gene TRBV29-1 combines with J gene TRBJ2-7; no clear D gene. Germline-derived CDR1 and CDR2 are SQVTM and ANQGSEA. The V end was cut by 4 bases, the J end by 3 bases, with 10 bases between. CDR3 size: 12 residues. The CDR3, as DNA: TGCAGCGTTGGACCACGGGTCTACGAGCAGTACTTC. It encodes CSVGPRVYEQYF.

The chain is built from TRBV6-5 and TRBJ1-2; D call uncertain. The CDR3 totals 16 residues. Germline values: CDR1 MNHEY, CDR2 SVGAGI. V was clipped by 1 base and J by 2 bases, with 14 bases between them. CDR3 DNA: TGTGCCAGCAGTTACTTTCCTAGCCGGCAAAACTATGGCTACACCTTC. This sequence encodes CASSYFPSRQNYGYTF.

The rearrangement links TRBV15 to TRBJ1-2; no firm D call. The CDR3 sequence is 13 residues long. V was pared by 0 bases and J by 4 bases, with 6 bases between. In germline, CDR1 is LNHNV, CDR2 YYDKDF (reference sequence). The DNA for the CDR3 is TGTGCCACCAGCAGAGAGCGCGGCTATGGCTACACCTTC. Its protein product is CATSRERGYGYTF.

The rearrangement links TRBV7-9 to TRBJ2-7, with D hard to call. Trimming stripped 5 bases from V and 2 bases from J, with 7 bases between. The CDR3 has 12 residues. Germline lookup yields CDR1 SEHNR and CDR2 FQNEAQ (reference sequence). The DNA for the CDR3 is TGTGCCAGCAGCCAAGGGACCTACGAGCAGTACTTC. It translates to CASSQGTYEQYF.

About this clone itself: At the DNA level, this CDR3 is encoded by other sequences in the same sample as well. The chain uses TRBV5-1 and TRBJ2-7, with 9 bases that match TRBD1. V lost 0 bases, J lost 7 bases, and 5 bases stayed unmatched. CDR1 is SGHRS and CDR2 is YFSETQ in the germline V gene. The CDR3 totals 14 residues. Here the CDR3 DNA reads TGCGCCAGCAGCTTGGGGACAGGGGCGTTGGAGCAGTACTTC. Translated, it gives CASSLGTGALEQYF.

This clone was counted at least ten times. J is TRBJ1-2 and V is TRBV14; D not resolved. The CDR3 is 15 residues long. V was shortened by 1 base and J by 3 bases, with 12 bases between the two germline ends. Germline V CDR1 and CDR2: SGHDN, FVKESK. The CDR3 protein is CASSQVDGGDYGYTF. The CDR3 region has the DNA TGTGCCAGCAGCCAAGTCGACGGTGGTGACTATGGCTACACCTTC.

This chain uses TRBV27 with TRBJ2-7, with 11 nucleotides matching TRBD2. This CDR3 has 16 residues. Unmatched junction bases numbered 13, after V lost 3 bases and J lost 9 bases. Germline V CDR1 and CDR2: MNHEY, SMNVEV (reference sequence). CDR3 coding DNA: TGTGCCAGCAGTTTCTCTGGGACTAGCGGAATAAAGGCGCAGTACTTC. Translation: CASSFSGTSGIKAQYF.

About this clone itself: A far more abundant clone sits one base away, making this likely a read error. The chain couples TRBV4-2 to TRBJ2-7; possibly TRBD2 for D (5 bases). The germline V gene has CDR1 LGHNA and CDR2 YNFKEQ. The CDR3 length is 15 residues. The V end was cut by 0 bases, the J end by 3 bases, with 12 bases between. The CDR3 sequence: CASSQEEGGGYEQYF. CDR3 DNA sequence: TGTGCCAGCAGCCAAGAGGAAGGAGGTGGCTACGAGCAGTACTTC.

The DNA for the CDR3 is TGCAGCGTTCTTGGGGGGGCCGAACTCCCCTACGAGCAGTACTTC. It translates to CSVLGGAELPYEQYF. The chain employs TRBV29-1 and TRBJ2-5; D might be TRBD2 (7 bases). The J call may be mistaken, given a closer DNA end match to TRBJ2-7. The germline V gene encodes CDR1 SQVTM and CDR2 ANQGSEA. The CDR3 has 15 amino acids.

This sequence joins TRBV15 and TRBJ1-5, with 7 bases fitting TRBD1. This CDR3 has 17 amino acids. Germline assignment: CDR1 LNHNV and CDR2 YYDKDF (reference sequence). Trimming at V came to 3 bases and at J to 4 bases, leaving 12 bases not matched to a gene. The CDR3, as DNA: TGTGCCACCAGCAGTCTAGGCCTAGGGACAGAGAATCAGCCCCAGCATTTT. Encoded protein: CATSSLGLGTENQPQHF.

Turning to this clone: Other DNA variants within this sample encode the same CDR3. The genes are TRBV11-2 and TRBJ2-7; D remains unclear. Germline V CDR1 and CDR2: SGHAT, FQNNGV. Trimming pared 1 base from V and 4 bases from J, leaving 8 bases between. The CDR3 is 13 amino acids. The CDR3 spells CASSLGLTYEQYF. The CDR3 DNA reads as TGTGCCAGCAGCTTAGGCCTCACTTACGAGCAGTACTTC.

The chain employs TRBV27 and TRBJ2-7; D not certain. V was clipped by 6 bases and J by 2 bases, with 14 bases between them. The length of the CDR3 is 14 residues. The germline V gene encodes CDR1 MNHEY and CDR2 SMNVEV (reference sequence). The DNA of the CDR3 is TGTGCCAGCAGCCCTTGGGCTGGCACCTACGAGCAGTACTTC. This codes for CASSPWAGTYEQYF.

The chain employs TRBV15 and TRBJ2-2; no reliable D call. V was shortened by 3 bases and J by 2 bases, with 7 bases between the two germline ends. CDR1 is LNHNV and CDR2 is YYDKDF in the germline V gene (reference sequence). The CDR3 sequence is 14 residues long. The CDR3 DNA follows: TGTGCCACCAGCAGCCCTGTCAACACCGGGGAGCTGTTTTTT. Translating it yields CATSSPVNTGELFF. Together with reference TRBV15 and TRBJ2-2, the CDR3 gives the full variable domain: DAMVIQNPRYQVTQFGKPVTLSCSQTLNHNVMYWYQQKSSQAPKLLFHYYDKDFNNEADTPDNFQSRRPNTSFCFLDIRSPGLGDTAMYLCATSSPVNTGELFFGEGSRLTVL.

The chain joins TRBV7-9 to TRBJ1-1; the D gene is possibly TRBD1 (5 bases). V was cut by 5 bases and J by 3 bases, with 10 bases left in between. CDR3 length: 13 amino acids. Germline CDR1 SEHNR, CDR2 FQNEAQ (reference sequence). The CDR3, as DNA: TGTGCCAGCAGCCCTACAGGATACACTGAAGCTTTCTTT. Its translation is CASSPTGYTEAFF.

The genes are TRBV28 and TRBJ1-4; D is unclear. Germline values: CDR1 MDHEN, CDR2 SYDVKM. CDR3 size: 16 residues. The V and J ends lost 4 bases and 10 bases respectively, with 22 bases between them. This CDR3 reads CASSSLRSLTWAKLFF. In DNA form, the CDR3 reads TGTGCCAGCAGTTCCCTAAGGAGCCTAACTTGGGCAAAACTGTTTTTT.

The chain is built from TRBV2 and TRBJ2-1; 9 nucleotides match TRBD1. This CDR3 is built from 13 residues. V dropped 8 bases and J dropped 10; count of bases not matched to a gene: 9. Germline CDR1 is SNHLY and CDR2 is FYNNEI. In DNA form, the CDR3 reads TGTGCCAGCGGTCCCCCGGACAGGGGCGAGCAGTTCTTC. This sequence encodes CASGPPDRGEQFF.

CDR3 protein: CASSLLALWGGEQFF. The CDR3, as DNA: TGTGCCAGCAGCTTACTTGCCCTATGGGGCGGTGAGCAGTTCTTC. The gene calls are TRBV13 and TRBJ2-1; possibly TRBD1 for D (5 bases). The length of the CDR3 is 15 residues. Trimming removed 2 bases at V and 9 bases at J, with 17 bases between. Germline V gene data show CDR1 as PRHDT and CDR2 as FYEKMQ (reference sequence).

This rearrangement joins TRBV4-1 to TRBJ1-1, with D hard to call. The CDR3 totals 15 residues. In germline, CDR1 is MGHRA, CDR2 YSYEKL. Trimming stripped 1 base from V and 0 bases from J, with 9 bases between. The CDR3 DNA follows: TGCGCCAGCAGCCAAGGAAGGGTGGTGAACACTGAAGCTTTCTTT. Translated, it gives CASSQGRVVNTEAFF.

This clone has just one count. The gene calls are TRBV2 and TRBJ1-1; the match to TRBD1 covers 10 bases. CDR1 is SNHLY and CDR2 is FYNNEI in the germline V gene. The V segment lost 5 bases and the J segment 5 bases; nucleotides outside the gene matches: 5. CDR3 length equals 14 residues. The CDR3 DNA reads TGTGCCAGCAGTCTGGGGACAGGGGAGACTGAAGCTTTCTTT. Protein: CASSLGTGETEAFF.

The rearrangement joins TRBV5-1 to TRBJ2-3, with D perhaps assigned TRBD1 or TRBD2 (5 bases each). The CDR3 sequence is 16 residues long. Germline V lookup: CDR1 SGHRS, CDR2 YFSETQ. V lost 5 bases to trimming and J lost 2 bases, with 18 bases between them. The CDR3 nucleotides read TGCGCCAGCAGTATTGGGACCAGCCATCTCACAGATACGCAGTATTTT. This gives the protein CASSIGTSHLTDTQYF.

Many counts were recorded for this clone. This sequence joins TRBV7-2 and TRBJ1-3; the D is unclear. The germline CDR1 and CDR2 sequences are SGHTA and FQGNSA. The CDR3 runs 16 residues. The V gene lost 5 bases and the J gene lost 0 bases, with 14 bases spanning the gap. The CDR3 protein is CASSARWGFSGNTIYF. CDR3 sequence (DNA): TGTGCCAGCAGCGCCAGGTGGGGATTCTCTGGAAACACCATATATTTT.

This chain links TRBV7-2 with TRBJ2-1, with D possibly being TRBD2 (6 bases). V was cut by 6 bases and J by 4 bases, with 22 bases left in between. Looked up from germline, CDR1 is SGHTA and CDR2 is FQGNSA. CDR3 length: 17 amino acids. For the CDR3, the DNA is TGTGCCAGCAGGGAAAGGGGTCGAGGGACTGGGTACAATGAGCAGTTCTTC. Residues: CASRERGRGTGYNEQFF.

The J gene is TRBJ1-3, the V gene TRBV5-6; a weak D match, TRBD1 (6 bases). Germline V gene lookup returns CDR1 SGHDT and CDR2 YYEEEE. This CDR3 is built from 17 residues. With 4 bases removed from V and 0 bases from J, the gap between germline ends came to 17 bases. This CDR3 is CASSVHDRPRSGNTIYF. The CDR3 coding sequence is TGTGCCAGCAGCGTACACGACAGGCCGCGCTCTGGAAACACCATATATTTT.